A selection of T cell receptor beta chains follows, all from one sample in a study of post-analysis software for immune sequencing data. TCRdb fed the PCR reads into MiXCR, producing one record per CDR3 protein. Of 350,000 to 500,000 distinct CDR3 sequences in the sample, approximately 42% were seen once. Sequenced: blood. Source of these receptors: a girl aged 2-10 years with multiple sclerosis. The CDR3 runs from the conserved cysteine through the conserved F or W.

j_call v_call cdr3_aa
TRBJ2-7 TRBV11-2 CASGVKTGLEQYF
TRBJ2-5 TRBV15 CATSRVGGGYQETQYF
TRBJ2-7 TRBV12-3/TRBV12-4 CASSSVPGTGSYEQYF
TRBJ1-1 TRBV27 CASSRGTPNTEAFF
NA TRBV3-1 CASSLGPGIYEQYF
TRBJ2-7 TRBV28 CASSFQGTTYEQYF
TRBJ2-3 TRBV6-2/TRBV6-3 CASMTSGSTDTQYF
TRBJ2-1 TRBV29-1 CSVGMGIGSYNEQFF
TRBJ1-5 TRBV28 CTSSKPTEYMSNQPQHF
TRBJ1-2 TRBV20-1 CSVIGTGGYGYTF
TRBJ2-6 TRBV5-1 CASSLRGGPGANVLTF
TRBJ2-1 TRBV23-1 CASSQLQDRRRSSYNEQFF
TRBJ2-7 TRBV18 CASSTDTGTGVYEQYF
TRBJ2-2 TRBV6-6 CASSSTNTGELFF
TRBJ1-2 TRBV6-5 CASSSTTGLIYGYTF
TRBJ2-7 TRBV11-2 CASSRTGHEQYF
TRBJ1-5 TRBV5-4 CASSPGPGQGDQPQHF
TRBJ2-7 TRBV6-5 CASSYHTRGEAYEQYF
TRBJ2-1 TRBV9 CASSDRDSAYNEQFF
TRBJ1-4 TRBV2 CASSDIRGPWEKLFF
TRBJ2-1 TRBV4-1 CASSRVPGLADLNEQFF
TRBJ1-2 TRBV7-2 CASSLDRASGYTF
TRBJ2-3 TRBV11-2 CASSLVPSGADTQYF
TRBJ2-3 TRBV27 CASKYTGTGMGDTQYF
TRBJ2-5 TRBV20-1 CSAKRETQYF
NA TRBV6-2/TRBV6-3 CASSYNSYNEQYF
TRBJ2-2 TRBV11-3 CASSPGPNTGELFF
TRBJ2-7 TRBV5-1 CASSYLTGTFDEQYF
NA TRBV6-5 CASSYGVQETQFF
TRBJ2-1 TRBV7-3 CASSDLQASYNEQFF
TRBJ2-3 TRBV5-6 CASSSIYAGTSGVTDTQYF
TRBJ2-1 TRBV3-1 CASSHTSGGNNEQFF
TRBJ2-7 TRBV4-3 CASSPGTAASGIYEQYF
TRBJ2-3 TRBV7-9 CASSLAVKSSTDTQYF
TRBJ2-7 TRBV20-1 CSARRLAGYEQYF